The rows below give T cell receptor beta chains drawn from one sample of a study of blood T cell repertoires in COVID-19. TCRdb keeps only in-frame clones here, not all; method: immunoSEQ multiplex PCR. The table shows fewer than 300,000 clones, with over 70% occurring only once. The source material was peripheral blood. These receptors all come from a human donor in a cohort sampled during active COVID-19. The conserved cysteine and the conserved F or W are not part of the CDR3 here. Expanded clones get a size class; other rows say once, few or many, or leave the size out.

j_call: TRBJ2-7; clone_size: NA; v_call: TRBV5-4; cdr3_aa: ASSLGGPGSAYEQY
j_call: TRBJ1-2; clone_size: NA; v_call: TRBV29-1; cdr3_aa: SVVNGQGVYGYGYT
j_call: TRBJ1-1; clone_size: NA; v_call: TRBV28; cdr3_aa: ASSQLTDEAF
j_call: TRBJ1-2; clone_size: once; v_call: TRBV7-2; cdr3_aa: ASSSPPPSGTGYGYT
j_call: TRBJ1-4; clone_size: NA; v_call: TRBV6-6; cdr3_aa: ASSDRANNEKLF
j_call: TRBJ2-7; clone_size: NA; v_call: TRBV11-2; cdr3_aa: ASSFGSASYEQY
j_call: TRBJ1-1; clone_size: once; v_call: TRBV19; cdr3_aa: ASSVPGQGILEAF
j_call: TRBJ2-3; clone_size: NA; v_call: TRBV20-1; cdr3_aa: SASILAGEYTDTQY
j_call: TRBJ1-2; clone_size: once; v_call: TRBV15; cdr3_aa: ATSRKVDRGLYGYT
j_call: TRBJ1-2; clone_size: once; v_call: TRBV2; cdr3_aa: ASSAKRGQGFYGYT
j_call: TRBJ2-7; clone_size: NA; v_call: TRBV6-5; cdr3_aa: ASSSMTSGSAEQY
j_call: TRBJ2-7; clone_size: few; v_call: TRBV19; cdr3_aa: ASSQRSGGSYEQY
j_call: TRBJ2-7; clone_size: NA; v_call: TRBV19; cdr3_aa: ASSLREGGEQY
j_call: TRBJ1-1; clone_size: NA; v_call: TRBV19; cdr3_aa: TSSPSGVPATEAF
j_call: TRBJ1-3; clone_size: NA; v_call: TRBV5-1; cdr3_aa: ASSLSDRGNTIY
j_call: TRBJ1-2; clone_size: NA; v_call: TRBV5-4; cdr3_aa: ASSAGAGGRGYGYT
j_call: TRBJ1-4; clone_size: NA; v_call: TRBV15; cdr3_aa: ATSRVSEKLF
j_call: TRBJ2-1; clone_size: NA; v_call: TRBV6-1; cdr3_aa: ASSEKSLGRVNEQF
j_call: TRBJ2-7; clone_size: NA; v_call: TRBV7-6; cdr3_aa: ASSNRGQGRGEQY
j_call: TRBJ1-2; clone_size: few; v_call: TRBV20-1; cdr3_aa: SASDFYQSGGYT
j_call: TRBJ2-1; clone_size: once; v_call: TRBV2; cdr3_aa: ASSVPGENEQF
j_call: TRBJ1-5; clone_size: few; v_call: TRBV24-1; cdr3_aa: ATSLSTGNQPQH
j_call: TRBJ1-2; clone_size: NA; v_call: TRBV28; cdr3_aa: ASSLGGTGGPYGYT
j_call: TRBJ2-2; clone_size: NA; v_call: TRBV19; cdr3_aa: ASRIRGTSTGELF
j_call: TRBJ1-5; clone_size: NA; v_call: TRBV4-2; cdr3_aa: ASSQEGQFNQPQH
j_call: TRBJ2-1; clone_size: NA; v_call: TRBV5-1; cdr3_aa: ASSFGQAIYNEQF
j_call: TRBJ2-5; clone_size: NA; v_call: TRBV7-2; cdr3_aa: ASRLAGGPQETQY
j_call: TRBJ1-2; clone_size: NA; v_call: TRBV2; cdr3_aa: AGYGTGDYGYT
j_call: TRBJ1-1; clone_size: NA; v_call: TRBV3-1/TRBV3-2; cdr3_aa: ASSPSDRGRRTEAF
j_call: TRBJ1-5; clone_size: NA; v_call: TRBV3-1/TRBV3-2; cdr3_aa: ASSRTADSNQPQH
j_call: TRBJ2-1; clone_size: NA; v_call: TRBV28; cdr3_aa: ASYSPGQGASEQF
j_call: TRBJ1-5; clone_size: NA; v_call: TRBV19; cdr3_aa: ASSTNPGNNQPQH
j_call: TRBJ2-3; clone_size: NA; v_call: TRBV3-1/TRBV3-2; cdr3_aa: ASSLKDTQY
j_call: TRBJ1-3; clone_size: NA; v_call: TRBV4-2; cdr3_aa: ASSQDLKPGRSGNTIY
j_call: TRBJ2-7; clone_size: NA; v_call: TRBV7-9; cdr3_aa: ASSPGEIAYEQY
j_call: TRBJ2-5; clone_size: NA; v_call: TRBV20-1; cdr3_aa: SARRETQY
j_call: TRBJ2-2; clone_size: NA; v_call: TRBV15; cdr3_aa: ATSREMGLYGRNTGELF
j_call: TRBJ2-3; clone_size: few; v_call: TRBV3-1/TRBV3-2; cdr3_aa: ASSRRLAGSTDTQY
j_call: TRBJ1-2; clone_size: NA; v_call: TRBV28; cdr3_aa: ASSPSGQTNYGYT
j_call: TRBJ1-5; clone_size: NA; v_call: TRBV7-2; cdr3_aa: ASGQGLNQPQH
j_call: TRBJ2-7; clone_size: NA; v_call: TRBV19; cdr3_aa: ASSHGGGDEQY
j_call: TRBJ1-1; clone_size: NA; v_call: TRBV5-4; cdr3_aa: ASNPINMNTEAF
j_call: TRBJ2-1; clone_size: NA; v_call: TRBV24-1; cdr3_aa: ATGTSGYNEQF